A selection of T cell receptor beta chains follows, all from one sample in a study of T-cell reconstitution after alpha-beta-depleted transplantation in children. TCRdb analysed the PCR reads with MiXCR anew, one entry per CDR3 protein. Of fewer than 750,000 distinct CDR3 sequences listed, over 20% are singletons. The sequenced sample was PBMCs, obtained before TCRalphabeta/CD19-depleted stem cell transplant. The receptor source for this set is a boy in the first two years of life with Wiskott-Aldrich syndrome, due to receive a stem cell transplant. CDR3s include the opening cysteine and the closing phenylalanine or tryptophan. The D gene is left open where the match is weak. Expanded clones get a size class; other rows say once, few or many, or leave the size out.

j_gene	d_gene	v_gene	abundance	len	CDR3aa	CDR3nt
TRBJ2-1	TRBD2	TRBV7-2	-	17	CASSSAPGTSFYNEQFF	TGTGCCAGCAGCTCCGCCCCCGGGACTAGCTTCTACAATGAGCAGTTCTTC
TRBJ2-4	-	TRBV12-3/TRBV12-4	-	15	CASSLGGLRRNIQYF	TGTGCCAGCAGTTTAGGGGGGCTACGTAGAAACATTCAGTACTTC
TRBJ2-1	-	TRBV12-3/TRBV12-4	-	11	CASSRGGVQFF	TGTGCCAGCAGCCGCGGAGGGGTGCAGTTCTTC
TRBJ2-1	TRBD2	TRBV4-2	few	15	CASSQATSAVHEQFF	TGTGCCAGCAGCCAAGCAACTAGCGCGGTCCATGAGCAGTTCTTC
TRBJ2-7	TRBD2	TRBV29-1	few	15	CSVEGTSARRYEQYF	TGCAGCGTTGAAGGGACTAGCGCGAGAAGATACGAGCAGTACTTC
TRBJ1-1	-	TRBV24-1	few	13	CATSDYGVTEAFF	TGTGCCACCAGTGATTATGGGGTGACTGAAGCTTTCTTT
TRBJ2-5	-	TRBV5-1	few	13	CASSLLAEETQYF	TGTGCCAGCAGTTTACTCGCGGAAGAGACCCAGTACTTC
TRBJ2-3	TRBD2	TRBV27	-	18	CASSPLGTSGRGPDTQYF	TGTGCCAGCAGTCCGCTCGGGACTAGCGGGAGAGGACCAGATACGCAGTATTTT
TRBJ2-1	TRBD2	TRBV5-1	few	17	CASSTGTSGRRYNEQFF	TGCGCCAGCAGCACCGGGACTAGCGGGAGAAGATACAATGAGCAGTTCTTC
TRBJ2-7	TRBD1	TRBV28	-	14	CASSRGPSSYEQYF	TGTGCCAGCAGTAGGGGGCCGAGCTCCTACGAGCAGTACTTC
TRBJ2-1	-	TRBV7-3	-	12	CASSLIGGEQFF	TGTGCCAGCAGCTTAATTGGGGGCGAGCAGTTCTTC
TRBJ1-4	-	TRBV4-2	-	15	CASSQEGGRGEKLFF	TGTGCCAGCAGCCAAGAGGGGGGCAGGGGTGAAAAACTGTTTTTT
TRBJ2-7	TRBD2	TRBV3-1	-	15	CTSSLRSGRSDEQYF	TGTACCAGCAGTTTAAGGAGCGGGAGAAGTGACGAGCAGTACTTC
TRBJ1-5	TRBD1	TRBV29-1	few	14	CSVGLGQGHQPQHF	TGCAGCGTTGGGCTGGGACAGGGCCATCAGCCCCAGCATTTT
TRBJ2-3	TRBD1	TRBV2	few	14	CASLDRGLGDTQYF	TGTGCCAGCCTTGACAGGGGGCTTGGGGATACGCAGTATTTT
TRBJ2-3	-	TRBV2	few	11	CASATTDTQYF	TGTGCCAGCGCGACTACAGATACGCAGTATTTT
TRBJ2-7	-	TRBV19	few	13	CASRGDKSYEQYF	TGTGCCAGTAGGGGCGACAAAAGTTACGAGCAGTACTTC
TRBJ2-7	TRBD2	TRBV5-4	-	15	CASSFTGTSVDEQYF	TGTGCCAGCAGCTTCACCGGGACTAGCGTCGACGAGCAGTACTTC
TRBJ2-1	TRBD2	TRBV5-1	few	13	CASSWTSGHEQFF	TGCGCCAGCAGCTGGACTAGCGGCCATGAGCAGTTCTTC
TRBJ2-2	TRBD1	TRBV5-1	-	15	CASSPGQLNTGELFF	TGCGCCAGCAGCCCGGGACAGTTGAACACCGGGGAGCTGTTTTTT
TRBJ2-1	-	TRBV9	-	15	CASSVAGVRVNEQFF	TGTGCCAGCAGCGTAGCGGGAGTGCGAGTAAATGAGCAGTTCTTC
TRBJ1-1	-	TRBV4-1	few	13	CASSHIGNTEAFF	TGCGCCAGCAGCCATATAGGGAACACTGAAGCTTTCTTT
TRBJ2-1	-	TRBV12-3/TRBV12-4	-	13	CASRRGTVNEQFF	TGTGCCAGCAGGCGCGGGACAGTCAATGAGCAGTTCTTC
TRBJ2-1	TRBD2	TRBV5-6	few	17	CASSFRGTSGRANEQFF	TGTGCCAGCAGCTTTAGGGGCACTAGCGGGAGGGCCAATGAGCAGTTCTTC
TRBJ2-5	-	TRBV29-1	few	12	CSVDKLRGTQYF	TGCAGCGTTGACAAGCTCAGGGGGACCCAGTACTTC
TRBJ2-3	-	TRBV20-1	few	12	CSASVASDTQYF	TGCAGTGCTAGCGTAGCATCTGATACGCAGTATTTT
TRBJ2-2	-	TRBV5-1	few	16	CASSLGPQENTGELFF	TGCGCCAGCAGCTTGGGGCCCCAGGAAAACACCGGGGAGCTGTTTTTT
TRBJ2-2	-	TRBV7-3	few	14	CASSIKRGTGELFF	TGTGCCAGCAGCATTAAACGGGGGACCGGGGAGCTGTTTTTT
TRBJ2-1	-	TRBV29-1	-	15	CSVPSGAGSYNEQFF	TGCAGCGTACCCTCGGGAGCCGGCTCCTACAATGAGCAGTTCTTC
TRBJ2-1	TRBD2	TRBV24-1	-	13	CATSDIYSGTQFF	TGTGCCACCAGTGACATATATAGCGGGACGCAGTTCTTC
TRBJ1-5	-	TRBV20-1	-	14	CSARDPIKNQPQHF	TGCAGTGCTAGAGATCCCATTAAAAATCAGCCCCAGCATTTT
TRBJ1-1	-	TRBV9	few	15	CASSVVAGWTTEAFF	TGTGCCAGCAGCGTAGTGGCGGGGTGGACCACTGAAGCTTTCTTT
TRBJ2-1	TRBD2	TRBV11-1	-	20	CASSLVLGFGGGEGPHEQFF	TGTGCCAGCAGCTTAGTACTGGGTTTTGGGGGAGGGGAGGGCCCCCATGAGCAGTTCTTC
TRBJ1-2	-	TRBV27	-	16	CASSLSGQRSNYGYTF	TGTGCCAGCAGTTTATCGGGACAACGATCTAACTATGGCTACACCTTC
TRBJ2-3	-	TRBV11-1	-	14	CASSLEGGRDTQYF	TGTGCCAGCAGCTTGGAGGGAGGTAGAGATACGCAGTATTTT
TRBJ2-1	-	TRBV5-6	-	16	CASSLLPGRTPLEQFF	TGTGCCAGCAGCTTGTTACCGGGTCGGACCCCTCTTGAGCAGTTCTTC
TRBJ2-1	TRBD2	TRBV12-3/TRBV12-4	-	16	CASSLVLAGLYNEQFF	TGTGCCAGCAGTTTAGTTCTAGCGGGCCTATACAATGAGCAGTTCTTC
TRBJ1-4	-	TRBV29-1	-	10	CSAIGEKLFF	TGCAGCGCGATTGGTGAAAAACTGTTTTTT
TRBJ2-5	TRBD2	TRBV5-1	few	16	CASSLEGGPVRETQYF	TGCGCCAGCAGCTTGGAGGGAGGGCCCGTGAGGGAGACCCAGTACTTC
TRBJ2-1	TRBD2	TRBV5-1	many	14	CASSLLAGASEQFF	TGCGCCAGCAGCTTGCTAGCGGGAGCCAGTGAGCAGTTCTTC
TRBJ2-1	-	TRBV2	few	11	CASLLVQEQFF	TGTGCCAGCCTGCTAGTTCAGGAGCAGTTCTTC
TRBJ2-1	TRBD1	TRBV4-2	few	13	CAISGTGAREQFF	TGTGCCATCTCCGGGACAGGGGCGCGTGAGCAGTTCTTC
TRBJ2-3	-	TRBV11-2	few	15	CASSLMVVGTDTQYF	TGTGCCAGCAGCTTAATGGTGGTAGGCACAGATACGCAGTATTTT
TRBJ2-1	TRBD2	TRBV6-1	-	17	CASKGLAGGQVYNEQFF	TGTGCCAGCAAAGGACTAGCGGGAGGCCAAGTCTACAATGAGCAGTTCTTC
TRBJ2-7	-	TRBV14	few	14	CASSQAGRGYEQYF	TGTGCCAGCAGCCAAGCCGGCAGGGGCTACGAGCAGTACTTC
TRBJ2-5	TRBD2	TRBV20-1	few	14	CSAVYSGRAETQYF	TGCAGTGCCGTATATAGCGGGAGGGCGGAGACCCAGTACTTC
TRBJ2-1	-	TRBV5-5	-	16	CASSLALGGLYNEQFF	TGTGCCAGCAGCTTGGCACTCGGCGGCCTCTACAATGAGCAGTTCTTC
TRBJ2-3	-	TRBV5-1	-	12	CATRDTDSPRSF	TGCGCCACCAGGGACACCGACTCCCCCCGGTCTTTT
TRBJ2-1	-	TRBV14	few	15	CASSPDMSSYNEQFF	TGTGCCAGCAGCCCTGATATGAGCTCCTACAATGAGCAGTTCTTC
TRBJ2-2	TRBD1	TRBV10-3	-	14	CAIRTGPDTGELFF	TGTGCCATCAGGACAGGGCCGGACACCGGGGAGCTGTTTTTT
TRBJ2-7	TRBD1	TRBV5-6	few	16	CASSFPPGQGVHEQYF	TGTGCCAGCAGCTTCCCCCCGGGACAGGGGGTACACGAGCAGTACTTC
TRBJ2-7	TRBD1	TRBV30	few	13	CAWSVQGAHEQYF	TGTGCCTGGAGTGTACAGGGGGCCCACGAGCAGTACTTC